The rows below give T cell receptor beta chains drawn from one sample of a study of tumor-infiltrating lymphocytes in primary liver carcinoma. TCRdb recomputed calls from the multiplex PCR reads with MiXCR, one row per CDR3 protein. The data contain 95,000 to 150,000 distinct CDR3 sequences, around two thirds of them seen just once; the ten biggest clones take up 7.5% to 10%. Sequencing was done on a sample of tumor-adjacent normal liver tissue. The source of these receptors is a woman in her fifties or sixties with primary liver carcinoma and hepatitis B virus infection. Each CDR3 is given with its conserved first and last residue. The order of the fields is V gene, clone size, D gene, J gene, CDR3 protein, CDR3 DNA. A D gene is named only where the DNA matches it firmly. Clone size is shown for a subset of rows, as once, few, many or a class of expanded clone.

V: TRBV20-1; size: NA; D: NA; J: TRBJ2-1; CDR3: CSARDNRAEQFF; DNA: TGCAGTGCTAGAGATAATCGGGCTGAGCAGTTCTTC
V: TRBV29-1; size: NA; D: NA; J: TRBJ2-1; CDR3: CSPRASPSSFF; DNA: TGCAGCCCCAGGGCTAGTCCCTCCTCGTTCTTT
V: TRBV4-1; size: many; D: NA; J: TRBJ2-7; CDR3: CASSQEGPGLSSYEQYF; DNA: TGCGCCAGCAGCCAAGAAGGGCCAGGGCTGAGCTCCTACGAGCAGTACTTC
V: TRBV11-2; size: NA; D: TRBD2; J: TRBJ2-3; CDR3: CASSSGLGHADTQYF; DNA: TGTGCCAGCAGCTCCGGACTAGGACACGCAGATACGCAGTATTTT
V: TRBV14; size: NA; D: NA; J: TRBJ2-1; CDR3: CASSQEGSAGAYEQFF; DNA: TGTGCCAGCAGTCAAGAAGGGTCGGCAGGGGCCTACGAGCAGTTCTTC
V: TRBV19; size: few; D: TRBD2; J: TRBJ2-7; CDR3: CASSMLAGGSYEQYF; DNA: TGTGCCAGTAGTATGTTAGCGGGAGGTTCCTACGAGCAGTACTTC
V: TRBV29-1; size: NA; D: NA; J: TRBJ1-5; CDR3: CSAKDGGPFSNQHQHF; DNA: TGCAGCGCCAAAGATGGTGGACCCTTTAGCAATCAGCACCAGCATTTT
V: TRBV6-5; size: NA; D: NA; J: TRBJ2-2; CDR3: CASSYGQNTWELSF; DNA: TGTGCCAGCAGTTACGGGCAGAACACCTGGGAGCTGTCTTTT
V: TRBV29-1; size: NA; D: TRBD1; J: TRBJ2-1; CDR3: CSVRGDRNNEQFF; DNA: TGTAGCGTTAGGGGGGACAGGAACAATGAGCAGTTCTTC
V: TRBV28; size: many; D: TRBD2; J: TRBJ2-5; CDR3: CASRVASSGPQGTQYF; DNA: TGTGCCAGCAGAGTCGCCTCTAGCGGACCCCAGGGGACCCAGTACTTC
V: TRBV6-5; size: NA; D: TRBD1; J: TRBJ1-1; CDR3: CDSNTPQGGPEAFF; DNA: TGTGACAGCAACACCCCCCAAGGGGGCCCGGAAGCTTTCTTT
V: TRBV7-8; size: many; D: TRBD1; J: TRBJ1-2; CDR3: CASGLQGAGYGYTF; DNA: TGTGCCAGCGGCCTACAGGGGGCGGGCTATGGCTACACCTTC
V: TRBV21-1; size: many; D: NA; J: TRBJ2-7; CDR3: CASSEVRDPLEQYF; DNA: TGTGCCAGCAGCGAAGTCCGGGACCCCTTGGAGCAGTACTTC
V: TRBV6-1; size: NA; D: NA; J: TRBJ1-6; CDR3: CASSEGTQSSPLHF; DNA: TGTGCGAGCAGTGAAGGGACCCAGAGTTCACCCCTCCACTTT
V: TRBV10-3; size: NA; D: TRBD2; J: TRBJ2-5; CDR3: CAISESSASGQETQYF; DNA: TGTGCCATCAGTGAGTCGTCAGCTAGCGGTCAAGAGACCCAGTACTTC
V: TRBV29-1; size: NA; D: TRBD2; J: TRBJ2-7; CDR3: CSIATSFTYEQYF; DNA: TGCAGCATAGCGACTAGCTTCACATACGAGCAGTACTTC
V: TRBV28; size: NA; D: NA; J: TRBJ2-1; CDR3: CANSLPAPEQFF; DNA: TGTGCCAACAGTTTACCGGCGCCTGAGCAGTTCTTC
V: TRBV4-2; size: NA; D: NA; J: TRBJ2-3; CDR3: CVSSQDPRGGGTNTQYF; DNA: TGTGTCAGCAGCCAAGATCCTCGAGGGGGGGGCACAAATACGCAGTATTTT
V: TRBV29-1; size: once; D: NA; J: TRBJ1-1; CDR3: CIVEIGGLNTEAFF; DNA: TGCATCGTTGAGATCGGGGGATTGAACACTGAAGCTTTTTTT
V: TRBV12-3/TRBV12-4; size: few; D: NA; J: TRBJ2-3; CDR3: CASSFSRYTQYF; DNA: TGTGCCAGCAGTTTTTCCCGATATACGCAGTATTTT
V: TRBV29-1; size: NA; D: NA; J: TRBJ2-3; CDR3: CSVEAVVADTQYF; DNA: TGCAGCGTTGAAGCTGTAGTCGCAGATACGCAGTATTTT
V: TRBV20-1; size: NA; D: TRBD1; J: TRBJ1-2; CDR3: CSAAGGAWATYGYTF; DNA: TGCAGTGCTGCAGGGGGCGCGTGGGCTACCTATGGCTACACCTTC
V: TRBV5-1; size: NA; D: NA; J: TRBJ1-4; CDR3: CASSFEKPNEKLLF; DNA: TGCGCCAGCAGCTTCGAAAAGCCTAATGAAAAACTGCTTTTT
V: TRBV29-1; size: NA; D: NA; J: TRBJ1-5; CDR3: CSVLVFGSQPQHF; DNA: TGCAGCGTCTTAGTTTTTGGGAGTCAGCCCCAGCATTTT
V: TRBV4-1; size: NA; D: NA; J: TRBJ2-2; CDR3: CASSQATGLAGKLFF; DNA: TGCGCCAGCAGTCAAGCCACAGGGTTGGCCGGGAAGCTGTTTTTT
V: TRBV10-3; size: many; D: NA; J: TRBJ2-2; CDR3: CAIRGAETNTGELFF; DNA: TGTGCCATCAGGGGAGCGGAAACGAACACCGGGGAGCTGTTTTTT
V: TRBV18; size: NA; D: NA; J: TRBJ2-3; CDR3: CASSSTRRTDTQYF; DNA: TGTGCCAGCTCATCAACAAGGCGGACAGATACGCAGTATTTT
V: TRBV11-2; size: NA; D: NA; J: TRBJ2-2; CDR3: CARSLGGMDTGELFF; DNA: TGTGCCCGCAGCTTGGGCGGGATGGATACCGGGGAGCTGTTTTTT
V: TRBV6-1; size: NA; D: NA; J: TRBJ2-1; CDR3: CAISGISDEQFF; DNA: TGTGCCATCAGTGGAATAAGTGATGAGCAGTTCTTC
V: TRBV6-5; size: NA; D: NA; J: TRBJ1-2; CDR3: CASGYSKGNYGYTF; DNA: TGTGCCAGCGGTTACTCGAAAGGGAACTATGGCTACACCTTC
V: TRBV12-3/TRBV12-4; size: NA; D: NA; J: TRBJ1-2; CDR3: CASSFSQAGALNYDYTF; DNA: TGCGCCAGCAGTTTTAGTCAGGCGGGGGCGCTGAACTATGACTACACCTTC
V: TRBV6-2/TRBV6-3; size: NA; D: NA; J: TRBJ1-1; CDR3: CASSGRVGWGDTEAFF; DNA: TGTGCCAGCAGCGGACGAGTAGGCTGGGGGGACACTGAAGCTTTCTTT
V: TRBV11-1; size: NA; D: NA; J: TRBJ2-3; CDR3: CASSLRQRAREYHF; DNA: TGTGCCAGCAGCTTAAGGCAACGTGCGAGAGAATATCACTTT
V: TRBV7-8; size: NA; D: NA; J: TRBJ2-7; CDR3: CASSPSQGFCEQYF; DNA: TGTGCCAGCAGCCCCTCGCAGGGATTTTGCGAGCAGTACTTC
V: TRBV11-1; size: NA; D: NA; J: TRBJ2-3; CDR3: CASCLRQHAGKSHF; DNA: TGTGCCAGCTGCTTAAGGCAACATGCGGGAAAGTCTCACTTT
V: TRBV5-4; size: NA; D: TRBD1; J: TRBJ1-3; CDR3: CASSFGQGATGDTIYF; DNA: TGTGCCAGCAGCTTCGGACAGGGGGCGACCGGAGACACCATATATTTT
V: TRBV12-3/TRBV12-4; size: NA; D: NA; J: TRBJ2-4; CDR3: CASSSGSGVAKNIQYF; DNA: TGTGCCAGCAGTTCAGGCAGTGGAGTAGCCAAAAACATTCAGTACTTC
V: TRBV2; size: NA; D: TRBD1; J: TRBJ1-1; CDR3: CVSSARQGLRGAFF; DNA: TGTGTCAGCAGCGCGAGACAGGGGTTACGAGGAGCTTTCTTT
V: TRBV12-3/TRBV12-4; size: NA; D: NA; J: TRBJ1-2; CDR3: CASSLRAVYGYTF; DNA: TGTGCCAGCAGTTTGAGGGCAGTATACGGCTACACCTTC
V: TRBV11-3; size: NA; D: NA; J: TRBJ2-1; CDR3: CASSPGSSYNEQSF; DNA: TGTGCCAGTAGCCCAGGGAGTTCCTACAATGAGCAGTCCTTC
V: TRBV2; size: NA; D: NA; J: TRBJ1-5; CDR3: CASSEAREGQPQHF; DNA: TGTGCCAGCAGTGAAGCGCGGGAGGGACAGCCCCAGCATTTT
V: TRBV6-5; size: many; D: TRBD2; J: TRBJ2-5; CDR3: CASNAGGYQETQYF; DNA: TGTGCCAGCAACGCGGGAGGTTACCAAGAGACCCAGTACTTC
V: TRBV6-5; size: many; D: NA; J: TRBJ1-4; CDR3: CASTPQVGEKLFF; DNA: TGTGCCAGCACCCCACAGGTCGGGGAAAAACTGTTTTTT
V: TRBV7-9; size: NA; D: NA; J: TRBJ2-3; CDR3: CSSSLKIGSTDTQYF; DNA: TGTTCCAGCAGCTTAAAGATTGGTAGCACAGATACGCAGTATTTT
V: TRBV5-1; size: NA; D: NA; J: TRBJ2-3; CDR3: CVTSTGRRTDTQYF; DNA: TGCGTCACCTCTACAGGAAGGAGGACAGATACGCAGTATTTT
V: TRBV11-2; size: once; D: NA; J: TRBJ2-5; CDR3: CVSSVTGYKGETQYF; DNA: TGTGTCAGCAGCGTGACAGGCTATAAGGGGGAGACCCAGTACTTC
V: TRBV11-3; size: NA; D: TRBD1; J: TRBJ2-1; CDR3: CASSLRSSGGLNEQFF; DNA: TGTGCCAGCAGCTTACGATCTTCAGGGGGCCTCAATGAGCAGTTCTTC
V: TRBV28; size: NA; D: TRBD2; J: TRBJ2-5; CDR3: CASRGGDSLRRETQYF; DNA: TGTGCCAGCAGGGGGGGGGACTCTCTGCGGAGGGAGACCCAGTACTTC
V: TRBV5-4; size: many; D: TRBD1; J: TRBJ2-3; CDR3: CASSLAGQGNTDTQYF; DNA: TGTGCCAGCAGCTTGGCGGGACAGGGAAACACAGATACGCAGTATTTT
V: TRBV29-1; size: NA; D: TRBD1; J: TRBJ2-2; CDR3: CSSLTGETGELLF; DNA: TGCAGCTCTCTGACAGGGGAGACCGGGGAGCTGCTTTTT
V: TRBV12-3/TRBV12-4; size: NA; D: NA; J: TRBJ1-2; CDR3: CASSSRTIGATGCTF; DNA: TGTGCCAGCAGTTCTCGGACGATTGGAGCGACGGGCTGCACCTTC
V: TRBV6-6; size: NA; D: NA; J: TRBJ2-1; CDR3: CASSYFAGPYNEQFF; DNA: TGTGCCAGCAGTTACTTCGCGGGACCCTACAATGAGCAGTTCTTC
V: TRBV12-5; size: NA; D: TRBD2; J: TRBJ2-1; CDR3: CTTGYAGGRNEQFF; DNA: TGTACTACTGGTTATGCGGGAGGGCGCAATGAGCAGTTCTTC
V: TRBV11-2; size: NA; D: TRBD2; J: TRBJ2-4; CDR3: CASSPYRLLRGRDIQYF; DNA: TGTGCCAGCAGCCCATACAGGCTACTAAGAGGGAGGGACATTCAGTACTTC
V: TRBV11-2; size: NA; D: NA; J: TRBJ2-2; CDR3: CASCDGRNMNTGELFF; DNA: TGTGCCAGCTGCGACGGACGCAACATGAACACCGGGGAGCTTTTTTTT
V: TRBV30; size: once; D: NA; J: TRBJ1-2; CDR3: CAWRETTDGYTF; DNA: TGTGCTTGGAGGGAGACGACAGATGGCTACACCTTC
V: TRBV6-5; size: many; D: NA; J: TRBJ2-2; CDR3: CASSYSIRDGRNTGELFF; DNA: TGTGCCAGCAGTTACTCGATTCGGGACGGGAGAAACACCGGGGAGCTGTTTTTT
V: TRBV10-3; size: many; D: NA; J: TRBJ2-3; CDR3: CAISASDTQYF; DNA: TGTGCCATCAGTGCATCAGATACGCAGTATTTT
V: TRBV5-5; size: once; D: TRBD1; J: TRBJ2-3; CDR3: CSSSPGGDTQYF; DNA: TGTAGCAGCAGCCCAGGGGGAGATACGCAGTATTTT
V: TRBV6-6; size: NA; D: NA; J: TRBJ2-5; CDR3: CASSATDHQCF; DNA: TGTGCCAGCAGTGCAACGGATCACCAGTGCTTC